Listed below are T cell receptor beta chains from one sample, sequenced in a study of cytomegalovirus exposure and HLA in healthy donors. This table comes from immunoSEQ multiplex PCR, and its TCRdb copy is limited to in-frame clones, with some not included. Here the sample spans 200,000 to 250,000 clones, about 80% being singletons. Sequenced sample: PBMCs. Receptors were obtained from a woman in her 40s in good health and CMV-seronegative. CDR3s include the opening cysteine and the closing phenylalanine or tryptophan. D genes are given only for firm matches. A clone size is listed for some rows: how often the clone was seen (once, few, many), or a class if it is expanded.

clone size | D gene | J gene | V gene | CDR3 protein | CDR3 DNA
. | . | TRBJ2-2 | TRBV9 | CASSATGSGELFF | TGTGCCAGCAGTGCTACAGGGTCCGGGGAGCTGTTTTTT
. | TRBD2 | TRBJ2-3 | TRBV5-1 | CASKGLYTGKRTDTQYF | TGCGCCAGCAAGGGACTATACACCGGAAAACGCACAGATACGCAGTATTTT
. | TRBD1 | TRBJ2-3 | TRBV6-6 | CATVQGAGSTDTQYF | TGTGCCACCGTACAGGGGGCAGGTAGCACAGATACGCAGTATTTT
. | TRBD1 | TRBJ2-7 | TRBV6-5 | CASSPGTGAEQYF | TGTGCCAGCAGCCCCGGGACAGGGGCCGAGCAGTACTTC
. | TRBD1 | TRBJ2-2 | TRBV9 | CASSVQGANTGELFF | TGTGCCAGCAGCGTTCAGGGGGCGAACACCGGGGAGCTGTTTTTT
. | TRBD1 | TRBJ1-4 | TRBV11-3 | CASSSPGQGGEKLFF | TGTGCCAGCAGTTCTCCGGGACAGGGAGGTGAAAAACTGTTTTTT
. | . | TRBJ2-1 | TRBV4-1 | CASSRGDQGDEQFF | TGCGCCAGCAGCCGGGGGGACCAAGGTGATGAGCAGTTCTTC
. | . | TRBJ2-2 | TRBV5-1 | CASSGGGSNTGELFF | TGCGCCAGCAGCGGGGGGGGCTCGAACACCGGGGAGCTGTTTTTT
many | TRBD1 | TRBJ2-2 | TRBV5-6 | CASSLGDRPTGELFF | TGTGCCAGCAGCTTGGGGGACAGACCCACCGGGGAGCTGTTTTTT
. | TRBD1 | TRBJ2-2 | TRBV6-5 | CASSLGQGIGELFF | TGTGCCAGCAGTCTGGGACAGGGGATCGGGGAGCTGTTTTTT
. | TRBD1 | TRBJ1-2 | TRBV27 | CASSFGQAANYGYTF | TGTGCCAGCAGTTTCGGACAGGCAGCTAACTATGGCTACACCTTC
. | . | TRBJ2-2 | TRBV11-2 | CASSLRRVNTGELFF | TGTGCCAGCAGCTTACGCAGGGTCAACACCGGGGAGCTGTTTTTT
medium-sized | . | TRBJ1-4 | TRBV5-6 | CASSDRTERNEKLFF | TGTGCCAGCAGCGATAGGACAGAGAGGAATGAAAAACTGTTTTTT
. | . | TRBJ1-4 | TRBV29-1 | CSVERAANEKLFF | TGCAGCGTTGAGAGGGCCGCGAATGAAAAACTGTTTTTT
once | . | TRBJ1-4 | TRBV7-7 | CASSLSKGTPREKLFF | TGTGCTAGCAGCTTATCCAAAGGGACACCCCGAGAAAAACTGTTTTTT
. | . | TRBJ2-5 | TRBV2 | CASSGGLKETQYF | TGTGCCAGCAGTGGGGGCCTCAAGGAGACCCAGTACTTC
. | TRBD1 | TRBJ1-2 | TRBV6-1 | CASTRSGTENGYTF | TGTGCCAGCACTCGTTCCGGGACAGAGAATGGCTACACCTTC
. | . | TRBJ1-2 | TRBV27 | CASSLARGGGYTF | TGTGCCAGCAGTTTAGCCAGGGGCGGTGGCTACACCTTC
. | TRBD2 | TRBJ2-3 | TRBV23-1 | CASSPKRGVSTDTQYF | TGCGCCAGCAGTCCAAAGCGGGGGGTAAGCACAGATACGCAGTATTTT
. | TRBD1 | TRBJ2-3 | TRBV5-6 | CASSLGGQGSDTQYF | TGTGCCAGCAGCTTGGGAGGACAGGGGTCAGATACGCAGTATTTT
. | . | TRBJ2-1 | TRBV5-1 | CASSRAGEVVQFF | TGCGCCAGCAGTCGTGCAGGGGAAGTCGTGCAGTTCTTC
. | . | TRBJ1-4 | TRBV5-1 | CASSLATGKLFF | TGCGCCAGCAGCTTGGCCACCGGAAAACTGTTTTTT
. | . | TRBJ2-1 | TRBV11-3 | CASSLTGLRGDEQFF | TGTGCCAGCAGCTTAACGGGTCTCAGGGGGGATGAGCAGTTCTTC
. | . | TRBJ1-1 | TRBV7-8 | CASSLAGAKNTEAFF | TGTGCCAGCAGCTTAGCAGGGGCCAAGAACACTGAAGCTTTCTTT
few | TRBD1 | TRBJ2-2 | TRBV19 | CASSIGGTGTGELFF | TGTGCCAGTAGTATAGGTGGGACAGGGACCGGGGAGCTGTTTTTT
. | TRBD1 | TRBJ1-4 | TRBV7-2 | CASSLLTGQGNWDEKLFF | TGTGCCAGCAGCTTATTAACGGGACAGGGAAATTGGGATGAAAAACTGTTTTTT
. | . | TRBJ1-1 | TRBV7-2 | CASSPNPGWNTEAFF | TGTGCCAGCAGCCCCAACCCGGGTTGGAACACTGAAGCTTTCTTT
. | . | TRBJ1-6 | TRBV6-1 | CASSGWRQLQPLHF | TGTGCCAGCAGTGGCTGGAGACAGCTTCAACCCCTCCACTTT
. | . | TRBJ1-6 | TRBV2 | CASSEQGVSYNSPLHF | TGTGCCAGCAGTGAACAGGGCGTCTCCTATAATTCACCCCTCCACTTT
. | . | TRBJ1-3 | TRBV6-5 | CASSYDSSGNTIYF | TGTGCCAGCAGTTACGACAGCTCTGGAAACACCATATATTTT
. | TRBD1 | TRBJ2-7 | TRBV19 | CASSIQGAGEQYF | TGTGCCAGTAGTATTCAGGGGGCGGGCGAGCAGTACTTC
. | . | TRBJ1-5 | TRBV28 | CASSLGSGNQPQHF | TGTGCCAGCAGTTTGGGGAGTGGCAATCAGCCCCAGCATTTT
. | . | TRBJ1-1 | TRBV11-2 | CASSPARGATEAFF | TGTGCCAGCAGCCCCGCCCGGGGAGCCACTGAAGCTTTCTTT
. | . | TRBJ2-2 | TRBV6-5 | CASSYDRDTYTGELFF | TGTGCCAGCAGTTACGATCGGGACACCTACACCGGGGAGCTGTTTTTT
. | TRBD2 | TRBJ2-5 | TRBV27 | CASSLGSGRETQYF | TGTGCCAGCAGTTTAGGGTCCGGGAGGGAGACCCAGTACTTC
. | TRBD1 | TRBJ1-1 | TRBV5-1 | CASSSGQTNTEAFF | TGCGCCAGCAGCTCGGGACAGACGAACACTGAAGCTTTCTTT
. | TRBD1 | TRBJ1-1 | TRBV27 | CASSFRQGAEAFF | TGTGCCAGCAGTTTCCGACAGGGCGCTGAAGCTTTCTTT
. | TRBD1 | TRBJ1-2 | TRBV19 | CASSGPRDRVGYGYTF | TGTGCCAGTAGTGGTCCCCGGGACAGGGTGGGCTATGGCTACACCTTC
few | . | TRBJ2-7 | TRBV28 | CASSFTVSYEQYF | TGTGCCAGCAGTTTTACAGTCTCCTACGAGCAGTACTTC
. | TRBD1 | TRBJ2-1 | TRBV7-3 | CASSVDRAAYNEQFF | TGTGCCAGCAGCGTAGACAGGGCGGCCTACAATGAGCAGTTCTTC
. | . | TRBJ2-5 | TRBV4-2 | CASSQGQREETQYF | TGTGCCAGCAGCCAGGGGCAAAGGGAAGAGACCCAGTACTTC
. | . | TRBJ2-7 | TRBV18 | CASSPLSGTGVREQYF | TGTGCCAGCTCACCGTTGAGCGGGACAGGAGTCAGAGAGCAGTACTTC
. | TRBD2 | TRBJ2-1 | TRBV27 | CASSLKGSGGAYNEQFF | TGTGCCAGCAGTTTGAAGGGTAGCGGGGGGGCCTACAATGAGCAGTTCTTC
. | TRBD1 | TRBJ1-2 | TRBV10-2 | CASTRTGDGYTF | TGCGCCAGCACCCGGACAGGGGACGGCTACACCTTC
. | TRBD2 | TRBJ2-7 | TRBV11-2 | CASSPTSGGAGRAEQYF | TGTGCCAGCAGCCCTACTAGCGGGGGGGCCGGTCGTGCCGAGCAGTACTTC
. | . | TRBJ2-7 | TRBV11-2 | CASSPAYEQYF | TGTGCCAGCAGCCCCGCCTACGAGCAGTACTTC
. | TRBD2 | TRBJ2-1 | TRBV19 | CASTLAGGYNEQFF | TGTGCCAGTACCTTAGCGGGGGGCTACAATGAGCAGTTCTTC
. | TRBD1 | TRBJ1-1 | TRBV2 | CASSKGGSSTEAFF | TGTGCCAGCAGCAAAGGGGGCAGCTCCACTGAAGCTTTCTTT